The present T cell receptor (beta chain) was sequenced within a study of patients and donors after allogeneic stem cell transplantation. This clonotype has more than one count but fewer than ten. TCRdb re-called the RT-PCR reads with MiXCR, one entry per CDR3 protein. The repertoire consists of about a million distinct CDR3 sequences, with about 20% occurring once and the leading ten covering around 6%. CDR1 DFQATT and CDR2 SNEGSKA come from the germline V gene (reference sequence). V was trimmed by 4 bases and J by 7 bases, leaving 5 bases between them. The CDR3 contains 10 residues. The sequence was collected from a human donor who was either an allogeneic HSCT recipient or a stem cell or donor lymphocyte infusion donor (not recorded which). It is not recorded whose cells these are; they may come from a transplant donor. The chain uses TRBV20-1 and TRBJ1-5; D gene uncertain. The material sequenced was blood, either unsorted or a sorted T cell fraction (not recorded which). In DNA form, the CDR3 reads TGCAGTGCTAATAGCCAGCCCCAGCATTTT. It specifies CSANSQPQHF.